The 7 T cell receptor beta chains below were found in one sample sequenced in a study of shared clonotypes between healthy human individuals. Using immunoSEQ multiplex PCR, the repertoire was profiled, and TCRdb retains in-frame clones only, with some absent. Of 1,400,000 or so clones in the sample, approximately 98.5% were seen once. The specimen sequenced was naive CD4+ T cells sorted from blood. The sample's subset: CD45RA+ positively selected. The receptors were gathered from a man younger than 45 in good health.

V is TRBV28 and J is TRBJ1-1; tentatively, D is TRBD1 (5 bases). The CDR3 spans 16 residues. The germline gives CDR1 MDHEN, CDR2 SYDVKM. V was clipped by 6 bases and J by 2 bases, with 19 bases between them. The CDR3 coding sequence is TGTGCCAGCAGAACCCCCGCCCGTGGGGGAAACACTGAAGCTTTCTTT. Its translation: CASRTPARGGNTEAFF.

V usage is TRBV7-2 and J usage is TRBJ2-7; 9 bases line up with TRBD2. The V gene end was trimmed by 5 bases and the J gene end by 0 bases; junction bases not matched to a gene: 11. CDR1 is SGHTA, CDR2 FQGNSA, per germline. CDR3 size: 17 residues. The CDR3 DNA sequence: TGTGCCAGCAGCCCAGGGATAGCGGGAGTGCTCTCCTACGAGCAGTACTTC. Amino acid sequence: CASSPGIAGVLSYEQYF.

The chain recombines TRBV18 with TRBJ1-3; 8 positions match TRBD1. Germline V gene sequence: CDR1 KGHSH, CDR2 LQKENI. The J segment lost 0 bases and the V segment lost 4 bases, leaving 8 bases of the junction unmatched. The CDR3 runs 17 residues. The CDR3: CASSRLTDRASGNTIYF. The CDR3 DNA reads TGTGCCAGCTCACGTTTAACGGACAGGGCCTCTGGAAACACCATATATTTT. The variable domain in full, completed from reference TRBV18 and TRBJ1-3, reads NAGVMQNPRHLVRRRGQEARLRCSPMKGHSHVYWYRQLPEEGLKFMVYLQKENIIDESGMPKERFSAEFPKEGPSILRIQQVVRGDSAAYFCASSRLTDRASGNTIYFGEGSWLTVV.

This chain uses TRBV10-3 with TRBJ2-5; 9 bases agree with TRBD2. CDR3 size: 16 residues. With 0 bases clipped from V and 5 bases from J, the junction kept 7 bases outside the gene matches. Germline values: CDR1 ENHRY, CDR2 SYGVKD. CDR3 sequence: CAISESRPSGTETQYF. As DNA, the CDR3 is TGTGCCATCAGTGAGTCGAGGCCTAGCGGGACGGAGACCCAGTACTTC.

The chain uses TRBV7-8 and TRBJ2-7; D is possibly TRBD1 or TRBD2 (5 bases each). With 3 bases removed from V and 5 bases from J, the gap between germline ends came to 14 bases. Germline CDR1 and CDR2: SGHVS and FQNEAQ. The CDR3 is 14 amino acids. CDR3 region: CASSFLNVGDEQYF. As DNA, the CDR3 is TGTGCCAGCAGCTTCCTAAACGTGGGGGACGAGCAGTACTTC.

For this clone: This specimen includes other DNA sequences encoding the same CDR3. The chain combines TRBV5-1 with TRBJ2-3, with no clear D. Germline values: CDR1 SGHRS, CDR2 YFSETQ. V was trimmed by 0 bases and J by 3 bases, leaving 8 bases between them. CDR3 length: 14 amino acids. The CDR3 DNA reads TGCGCCAGCAGCTTGGGAGGACGAACAGATACGCAGTATTTT. Translated: CASSLGGRTDTQYF.

This clone was seen once. The V call is TRBV10-1, the J call TRBJ1-1; 8 positions agree with TRBD1. Trimming removed 3 bases from V and 2 bases from J; junction bases left unmatched: 5. The CDR3 totals 15 residues. The germline CDR1 and CDR2 sequences are WNHNN and SYGVQD (reference sequence). The CDR3 sequence: CASSDFDRGNTEAFF. The CDR3 nucleotides are TGCGCCAGCAGTGATTTTGACAGGGGAAACACTGAAGCTTTCTTT.